This record looks at one T cell receptor beta chain sequence and its context. Its antigen target is currently unknown. Base qualities are not recorded, but no much larger clone differs from it by a single base. Genomic DNA was isolated from the sorted cells so that the TCRbeta CDR3 region could be sequenced. TCRbeta CDR3 regions were sequenced using the immunoSEQ Assay. TCRdb re-hosts the immuneACCESS table, in-frame sequences only. Its copies lack some clones; in the studies checked, an unresolved V gene accounts for under half of them, and the cause for the rest is not known. A total of fewer than 120,000 clones appear in this sample, approximately 89% of them only once. 0.25% to 0.3% of the sample goes to the ten largest clones. The trial excluded patients who had a history of autoimmune disease or were on systemic immunosuppression. In every dose cohort, peripheral blood was drawn for TCR sequencing at baseline, cycle 4 day 1, and cycle 7 day 1. The samples were drawn from a first-in-human, open-label, multicenter phase I dose-escalation trial of ivuxolimab. Adults with locally advanced or metastatic melanoma, renal cell carcinoma, hepatocellular carcinoma or head and neck squamous cell carcinoma were enrolled in the trial. Before TCR sequencing, CD4+ T cells and CD8+ T cells were sorted from peripheral blood as separate populations.

This record belongs to a study of OX40 agonist ivuxolimab in advanced cancers. As for the study more broadly: The costimulatory receptor OX40 (CD134) was targeted by ivuxolimab, a fully human IgG2 agonistic monoclonal antibody. Intravenous ivuxolimab was administered to patients every 2 weeks at six dose levels: 0.01, 0.1, 0.3, 1.5, 3 and 10 mg/kg. Among the approximately 54 dose-escalation patients, some 20 had hepatocellular carcinoma, approximately 15 melanoma, 9 renal cell carcinoma and 9 head and neck cancer. The dose-escalation cohort was approximately 83% male with a mean age of about 60 years, ranging from roughly 20 to 85. Patients were allowed to have had prior anti-PD-1, anti-PD-L1 or anti-CTLA-4 therapy, and approximately 40% of the dose-escalation patients had been treated with checkpoint inhibitors. Partial responses occurred in three dose-escalation patients, of whom one had hepatocellular carcinoma and two had cutaneous melanoma. The point of sequencing TCRbeta in the periphery was to test whether ivuxolimab changed TCR sequence diversity and drove clonal T-cell expansion. The paper describes the monotherapy dose-escalation part (N of about 57 patients) of the phase I trial of ivuxolimab.

The full study reports these points: At doses of 0.1 to 3.0 mg/kg, clonal expansion of both CD4+ and CD8+ blood T cells was observed from baseline to week 6. In the 0.1-3.0 mg/kg groups, partial responders had among the lowest normalized peripheral clonal expansion, particularly in CD8+ T cells. Low levels of normalized T-cell clonal expansion were also shown by some nonresponding patients. Which antigens the clonally expanded peripheral T cells were specific for was not determined. On average, CD8+ T cells showed more expanded clones than CD4+ T cells after ivuxolimab.

V lost 2 bases and J lost 6 bases, and the count of bases not matched to a germline gene is 8. CDR1 and CDR2, per the germline V gene, are SGHDN and FVKESK. Spanning cysteine to phenylalanine, the CDR3 consists of 15 amino acids. The retained sequence is limited to the CDR3, 45 bases, with the frame set at the first base. The V and J genes are TRBV14 and TRBJ1-1, with 8 bases in between that match TRBD1. This clonotype was obtained from an adult with an advanced solid tumor such as melanoma, head and neck, liver or kidney cancer. Sequences were derived from CD4+ or CD8+ T cells sorted from blood, sampled in a trial of the OX40 agonist ivuxolimab. In nucleotides, the sequence is TGTGCCAGCAGCCAAACAGACAGGGGAGAGGCTGAAGCTTTCTTT. It encodes CASSQTDRGEAEAFF.